This TCR beta chain was sequenced for a study of T cell responses to AZD1222 COVID-19 vaccine. Germline V gives CDR1 MGHRA, CDR2 YSYEKL. This CDR3 region has 17 residues. Trimming removed 4 bases at V and 4 bases at J, with 20 bases between. Some clones are missing from TCRdb's copy, which holds only in-frame ones; the method was immunoSEQ multiplex PCR. The table lists around 130,000 clones, around 94% of them singletons. Whole-study results and caveats: Among the donors, most were white British and more were female, and clonal diversity was possibly underestimated.

Worth noting for this clone: Its antigen is undetermined.

The source material was peripheral blood, sampled on day 0 of AZD1222 vaccination. This TCR was sampled from an adult in good health. V gene TRBV4-1 combines with J gene TRBJ1-5, with unresolved D. CDR3 in amino acids: CASSPTFMGQLNQPQHF. CDR3 bases: TGCGCCAGCAGCCCCACTTTTATGGGCCAGCTGAATCAGCCCCAGCATTTT.